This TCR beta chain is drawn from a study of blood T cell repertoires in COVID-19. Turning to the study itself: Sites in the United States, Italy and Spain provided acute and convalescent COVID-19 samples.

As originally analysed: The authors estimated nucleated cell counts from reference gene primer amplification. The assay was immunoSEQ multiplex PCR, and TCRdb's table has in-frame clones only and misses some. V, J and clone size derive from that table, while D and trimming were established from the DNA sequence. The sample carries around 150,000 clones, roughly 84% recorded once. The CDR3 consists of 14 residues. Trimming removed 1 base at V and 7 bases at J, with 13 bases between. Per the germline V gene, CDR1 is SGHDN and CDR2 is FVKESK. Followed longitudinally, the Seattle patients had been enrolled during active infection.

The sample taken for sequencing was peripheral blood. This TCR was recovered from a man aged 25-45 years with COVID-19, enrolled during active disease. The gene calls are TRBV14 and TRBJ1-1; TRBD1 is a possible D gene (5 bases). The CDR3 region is CASSQGGTGDEAFF. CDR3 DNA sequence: TGTGCCAGCAGCCAAGGTGGGACGGGAGATGAAGCTTTCTTT.